This T cell receptor beta chain originates from a study of control samples from healthy donors and cancer patients. Clones were read by immunoSEQ multiplex PCR, and TCRdb kept only the in-frame ones, dropping some. The table lists 150,000 or so clones, roughly 94% of them singletons. From germline, CDR1 is SGHVS and CDR2 FQNEAQ. With V trimmed by 5 bases and J by 7 bases, 12 bases remained unmatched. This CDR3 is built from 16 residues. This sequence joins TRBV7-8 and TRBJ1-4, with TRBD1 matching 8 bases. The sequenced sample was blood. The clonotype comes from a man aged 40-50 years in good health. CDR3 region: CASSPRQGLGGEKLFF. The CDR3, as DNA: TGTGCCAGCAGCCCTCGACAGGGGTTAGGGGGTGAAAAACTGTTTTTT.